These 11 T cell receptor beta chains came from one sample sequenced in a study of cytomegalovirus exposure and HLA in healthy donors. It was with 60 Vbeta and 13 Jbeta primers that the PCR ran. Produced via immunoSEQ multiplex PCR; TCRdb's table is partial and in-frame only. Counted here are 200,000 to 250,000 clones, about 78% occurring once; the ten biggest clones make up about 2.7%. Material for sequencing was PBMCs. The receptors were gathered from a woman in her 30s in good health and CMV-seronegative.

The count of this clone is one. This chain links TRBV5-4 with TRBJ1-2; D possibly corresponds to TRBD1 (5 bases). The CDR3 covers 17 residues. V was trimmed by 0 bases and J by 8 bases, leaving 23 bases between them. Germline CDR1 and CDR2: SGHNT and YYREEE (reference sequence). The CDR3 loop reads CASSLGGVSLGIRGYTF. In DNA form, the CDR3 reads TGTGCCAGCAGCTTGGGGGGGGTTTCCCTAGGAATTAGGGGCTACACCTTC.

The chain couples TRBV7-6 to TRBJ1-4; D is possibly TRBD1 (5 bases). There are 14 residues in the CDR3. The V gene lost 5 bases and the J gene lost 4 bases, with 11 bases spanning the gap. Germline V lookup: CDR1 SGHVS, CDR2 FNYEAQ. The CDR3 loop is CASSPDSLNEKLFF. The CDR3 DNA sequence: TGTGCCAGCAGCCCTGACAGCCTTAATGAAAAACTGTTTTTT. Full variable domain (rest looked up from reference TRBV7-6 and TRBJ1-4): GAGVSQSPRYKVTKRGQDVALRCDPISGHVSLYWYRQALGQGPEFLTYFNYEAQQDKSGLPNDRFSAERPEGSISTLTIQRTEQRDSAMYRCASSPDSLNEKLFFGSGTQLSVL.

About this clone itself: Germline is not matched at one junction end, which may reflect a read error. This chain links TRBV27 with TRBJ2-7; no firm D call. This CDR3 is 14 amino acids long. Germline CDR1 reads MNHEY; CDR2 reads SMNVEV (reference sequence). The CDR3 sequence is CDPPTVPMGNEQYF. CDR3 in DNA: TGCGACCCCCCCACCGTCCCTATGGGCAACGAGCAGTACTTC.

The chain couples TRBV7-7 to TRBJ2-1; D perhaps matches TRBD1 (6 bases). Between the trimmed V and J ends, which lost 2 bases and 8 bases, there was a span of 16 bases. In germline, CDR1 is SSHAT, CDR2 FNYEAQ (reference sequence). The CDR3 sequence is 15 residues long. The CDR3 is CASSLSVAPGDEQFF. As DNA, the CDR3 is TGTGCCAGCAGCTTATCGGTAGCCCCAGGGGATGAGCAGTTCTTC. Based on the CDR3 plus reference TRBV7-7 and TRBJ2-1, the full variable domain is GAGVSQSPRYKVTKRGQDVTLRCDPISSHATLYWYQQALGQGPEFLTYFNYEAQPDKSGLPSDRFSAERPEGSISTLTIQRTEQRDSAMYRCASSLSVAPGDEQFFGPGTRLTVL.

V is TRBV5-4 and J is TRBJ2-7; weak D call: TRBD1 (6 bases). CDR3 length equals 14 residues. The germline gives CDR1 SGHNT, CDR2 YYREEE (reference sequence). V lost 1 base and J lost 6, with 14 bases in between. CDR3 sequence: CASSLRQVGGEQYF. The CDR3 nucleotides are TGTGCCAGCAGCTTGCGACAGGTTGGGGGCGAGCAGTACTTC.

This clone was picked up a small number of times. This chain joins TRBV5-1 and TRBJ2-7; 7 nucleotides line up with TRBD1. V lost 7 bases to trimming and J lost 3 bases; unmatched junction nucleotides: 10. The length of the CDR3 is 14 residues. The germline gives CDR1 SGHRS, CDR2 YFSETQ. The CDR3 spells CASLTGAKGYEQYF. As DNA, the CDR3 is TGCGCCAGCCTTACAGGGGCGAAGGGCTACGAGCAGTACTTC.

V is TRBV9 and J is TRBJ2-3; D is undetermined. Germline loops: CDR1 SGDLS, CDR2 YYNGEE. V was pared by 4 bases and J by 5 bases, with 11 bases between. The CDR3 is 13 residues long. The CDR3 coding sequence is TGTGCCAGCAGCCCTACCCGAGAAGATACGCAGTATTTT. Its translation: CASSPTREDTQYF. Using reference TRBV9 and TRBJ2-3 for the parts outside the CDR3, the full variable domain is DSGVTQTPKHLITATGQRVTLRCSPRSGDLSVYWYQQSLDQGLQFLIQYYNGEERAKGNILERFSAQQFPDLHSELNLSSLELGDSALYFCASSPTREDTQYFGPGTRLTVL.

V usage is TRBV6-1 and J usage is TRBJ1-2; D uncertain. V was shortened by 7 bases and J by 2 bases, with 14 bases between the two germline ends. CDR1 MNHNS and CDR2 SASEGT come from the germline V gene. CDR3 length: 14 amino acids. This chain's CDR3 is CASTRQVINYGYTF. The CDR3 DNA sequence: TGTGCCAGCACCCGTCAGGTGATAAACTATGGCTACACCTTC.

The chain joins TRBV5-1 to TRBJ2-7, with TRBD2 matching 12 bases. CDR1 and CDR2 from the germline V gene are SGHRS and YFSETQ. V dropped 3 bases and J dropped 3; count of bases not matched to a gene: 7. This CDR3 region has 16 residues. DNA of the CDR3: TGCGCCAGCAGCTCCCCGACTAGCGGGAGCATCTACGAGCAGTACTTC. Protein sequence: CASSSPTSGSIYEQYF.

The V gene is TRBV2, the J gene TRBJ2-1; 10 bases agree with TRBD2. V shed 1 base and J 0 bases; nucleotides not matched to a gene: 3. The CDR3 runs to 17 residues. Germline CDR1 and CDR2: SNHLY and FYNNEI. The CDR3 sequence: CASSEVWTSGSYNEQFF. The CDR3 nucleotides read TGTGCCAGCAGTGAAGTGTGGACTAGCGGCTCCTACAATGAGCAGTTCTTC.

V is TRBV28 and J is TRBJ2-7, with D tentatively TRBD1 (6 bases). The CDR3 totals 13 residues. In germline, CDR1 is MDHEN, CDR2 SYDVKM. Trimming shortened V by 2 bases and J by 2 bases, and 7 bases separated the two germline ends. The CDR3 DNA sequence: TGTGCCAGCAGTTTAAGGGGGACCTACGAGCAGTACTTC. It yields the protein CASSLRGTYEQYF.